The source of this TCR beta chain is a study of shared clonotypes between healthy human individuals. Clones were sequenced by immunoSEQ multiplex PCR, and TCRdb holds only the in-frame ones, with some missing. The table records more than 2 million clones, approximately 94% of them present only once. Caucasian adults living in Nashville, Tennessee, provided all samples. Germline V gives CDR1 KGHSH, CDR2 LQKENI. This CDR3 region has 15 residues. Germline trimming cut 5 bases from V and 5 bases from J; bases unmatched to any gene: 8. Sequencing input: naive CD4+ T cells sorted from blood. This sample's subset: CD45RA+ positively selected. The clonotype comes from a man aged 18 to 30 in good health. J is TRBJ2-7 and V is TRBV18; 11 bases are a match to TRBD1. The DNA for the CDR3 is TGTGCCAGCTCAGTTCGGACAGGGGGCGCGGACGAGCAGTACTTC. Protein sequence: CASSVRTGGADEQYF. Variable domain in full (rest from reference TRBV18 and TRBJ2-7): NAGVMQNPRHLVRRRGQEARLRCSPMKGHSHVYWYRQLPEEGLKFMVYLQKENIIDESGMPKERFSAEFPKEGPSILRIQQVVRGDSAAYFCASSVRTGGADEQYFGPGTRLTVT.